Detailed here is one T cell receptor (beta chain). These data are taken from a study of blood T cells in healthy people across ages. It was with a sample-barcoded 5' primer and a J-beta primer mix that a second PCR of roughly 7 to 12 cycles was run. TCRdb re-derived calls from the 5' RACE reads in MiXCR, one entry per CDR3 protein. The sample contains 790,000 or so distinct CDR3 sequences, 46% of which appear only once. The CDR3 runs to 21 residues. J was trimmed by 2 bases and V by 0 bases; bases with no gene match: 17. This receptor was taken from a man at least 80 years old in good health. Sequencing was carried out using blood. The rearrangement uses TRBV12-3 or TRBV12-4 and TRBJ2-1; 9 nucleotides line up with TRBD1. The CDR3 DNA is TGTGCCAGCAGTTTAGCCAGGACCGGGACAGGGATTGGTGGGACCTACAATGAGCAGTTCTTC. The encoded protein is CASSLARTGTGIGGTYNEQFF.